One sample yielded the 15 T cell receptor beta chains listed below, sequenced in a study of CD8+ T cells in alopecia areata. Extraction and reverse transcription of RNA yielded cDNA as the sequencing template. Data came from immunoSEQ multiplex PCR; TCRdb stores just in-frame clones and leaves some out. The sample lists over 200,000 clones, around 65% occurring once. Regarding treatment: oral pan-JAK inhibitor, 5-10 mg twice daily. The sequences come from CD4+ T cells sorted from blood, collected at week 4, from a patient treated with tofacitinib. These receptors were collected from a human donor with alopecia areata.

The genes are TRBV5-1 and TRBJ2-6; 8 nucleotides agree with TRBD1. With V trimmed by 3 bases and J by 4 bases, 3 bases remained unmatched. Per germline, CDR1 SGHRS and CDR2 YFSETQ. This CDR3 region has 15 residues. CDR3 sequence reads: CASSSRGPGANVLTF. The CDR3, as DNA: TGCGCCAGCAGCTCCAGGGGGCCGGGGGCCAACGTCCTGACTTTC.

As for this clone: Other DNA sequences within the sample encode an identical CDR3. V usage is TRBV5-4 and J usage is TRBJ1-5, with D possibly matching TRBD1 (5 bases). V lost 4 bases and J 1 base, leaving 9 bases between the germline ends. The V gene's germline CDR1 is SGHNT and CDR2 YYREEE (reference sequence). This CDR3 spans 14 amino acids. In DNA, the CDR3 is TGTGCCAGCAGCAGGGCAGGGAGCAATCAGCCCCAGCATTTT. Encoded protein: CASSRAGSNQPQHF.

This chain links TRBV6-1 with TRBJ1-1; D call uncertain. Per germline, CDR1 MNHNS and CDR2 SASEGT. Trimming stripped 4 bases from V and 4 bases from J, with 16 bases between. This CDR3 has 15 residues. The CDR3 loop reads CASSAMRPVGTEAFF. The CDR3, as DNA: TGTGCCAGCAGTGCCATGCGTCCCGTGGGCACTGAAGCTTTCTTT.

V and J are TRBV7-9 and TRBJ2-3; 9 positions agree with TRBD2. The CDR3 has 16 amino acids. V trimming: 2 bases; J trimming: 2 bases; junction bases outside the gene matches: 5. Germline loops: CDR1 SEHNR, CDR2 FQNEAQ (reference sequence). The CDR3 loop is CASSLRLAGNTDTQYF. CDR3 DNA: TGTGCCAGCAGCTTAAGGCTAGCGGGGAACACAGATACGCAGTATTTT. The entire variable domain, with the rest obtained from reference TRBV7-9 and TRBJ2-3, is as follows: DTGVSQNPRHKITKRGQNVTFRCDPISEHNRLYWYRQTLGQGPEFLTYFQNEAQLEKSRLLSDRFSAERPKGSFSTLEIQRTEQGDSAMYLCASSLRLAGNTDTQYFGPGTRLTVL.

The chain couples TRBV7-2 to TRBJ2-1, with 9 bases matching TRBD1. The CDR3 runs 20 residues. V shed 0 bases and J 8 bases; nucleotides not matched to a gene: 20. Germline loops: CDR1 SGHTA, CDR2 FQGNSA. The CDR3 nucleotides are TGTGCCAGCAGCTTAGCGGATTGGTTGGGACAGGGTCAGCATTCCGATGAGCAGTTCTTC. This translates into CASSLADWLGQGQHSDEQFF. The variable domain in full, with the rest retrieved from reference TRBV7-2 and TRBJ2-1, is GAGVSQSPSNKVTEKGKDVELRCDPISGHTALYWYRQSLGQGLEFLIYFQGNSAPDKSGLPSDRFSAERTGGSVSTLTIQRTQQEDSAVYLCASSLADWLGQGQHSDEQFFGPGTRLTVL.

V is TRBV2 and J is TRBJ1-6; D is possibly TRBD1 (5 bases). The CDR3 has 13 amino acids. Germline values: CDR1 SNHLY, CDR2 FYNNEI. With 3 bases removed from V and 13 bases from J, the gap between germline ends came to 13 bases. The CDR3 region has the DNA TGTGCCAGCAGTGAGGGTCCCTGGGGGCCCCTCCACTTT. This encodes CASSEGPWGPLHF.

In this sample, this clone turned up once. The chain combines TRBV4-3 with TRBJ2-3; 9 positions agree with TRBD2. Looked up from germline, CDR1 is LGHNA and CDR2 is YSLEER. With V trimmed by 1 base and J by 4 bases, 6 bases remained unmatched. The CDR3 totals 16 residues. CDR3 loop: CASSQAQRGVPDTQYF. For the CDR3, the DNA is TGCGCCAGCAGCCAAGCCCAGCGGGGGGTTCCAGATACGCAGTATTTT.

The chain employs TRBV2 and TRBJ2-2, with D unresolved. Germline V gives CDR1 SNHLY, CDR2 FYNNEI. CDR3 size: 13 residues. V lost 6 bases, J lost 4 bases, and 9 bases lay in between. The CDR3 is CASRKYPTGELFF. The DNA of the CDR3 is TGTGCCAGCAGGAAGTATCCCACCGGGGAGCTGTTTTTT.

The chain employs TRBV5-1 and TRBJ2-1; either TRBD1 or TRBD2 may fit D (6 bases each). Trimming took off 7 bases at V and 8 bases at J, with 10 bases between the two ends. From germline, CDR1 is SGHRS and CDR2 YFSETQ. The CDR3 consists of 11 residues. The CDR3 DNA sequence: TGCGCCAGCCTCGGGGGCTATGAGCAGTTCTTC. Translated: CASLGGYEQFF.

This rearrangement joins TRBV7-3 to TRBJ1-5, with TRBD1 as a possible D gene (5 bases). The V end was cut by 4 bases, the J end by 0 bases, with 13 bases between. The CDR3 contains 16 residues. Germline assignment: CDR1 SGHTA and CDR2 FQGTGA. The CDR3 DNA sequence: TGTGCCAGCAGCTCGAGCGGGGGTTTTAGCAATCAGCCCCAGCATTTT. Residues: CASSSSGGFSNQPQHF.

The rearrangement joins TRBV30 to TRBJ2-7; tentative D call: TRBD2 (6 bases). The CDR3 length is 13 residues. Germline V CDR1 and CDR2: GTSNPN, SVGIG (reference sequence). Trimming left V 1 base short and J 2 bases short, with 9 bases between. The CDR3 sequence: CAWSGGVAYEQYF. The DNA of the CDR3 is TGTGCCTGGAGTGGGGGGGTCGCCTACGAGCAGTACTTC. Full variable domain (rest looked up from reference TRBV30 and TRBJ2-7): SQTIHQWPATLVQPVGSPLSLECTVEGTSNPNLYWYRQAAGRGLQLLFYSVGIGQISSEVPQNLSASRPQDRQFILSSKKLLLSDSGFYLCAWSGGVAYEQYFGPGTRLTVT.

This clone was picked up a small number of times. The gene calls are TRBV27 and TRBJ2-1; TRBD1 aligns across 7 bases. Germline lookup yields CDR1 MNHEY and CDR2 SMNVEV (reference sequence). CDR3 length: 15 amino acids. The V gene end was trimmed by 5 bases and the J gene end by 2 bases; junction bases not matched to a gene: 6. CDR3 in amino acids: CASSRDRDAYNEQFF. The CDR3 DNA follows: TGTGCCAGCAGTCGAGACAGGGACGCCTACAATGAGCAGTTCTTC.

This CDR3 is CSVAGYRTSTDTQYF. In nucleotides, the CDR3 is TGCAGCGTTGCAGGGTACCGAACTAGCACAGATACGCAGTATTTT. The chain has TRBV29-1 and TRBJ2-3, with D possibly being TRBD1 (5 bases). Trimming left V 4 bases short and J 0 bases short, with 14 bases between. The CDR3 has 15 residues. The germline V gene encodes CDR1 SQVTM and CDR2 ANQGSEA.

The chain uses TRBV6-5 and TRBJ1-6; 7 nucleotides match TRBD1. The V and J ends lost 6 bases and 5 bases, in that order; junction bases with no gene match: 7. The germline V gene has CDR1 MNHEY and CDR2 SVGAGI. The CDR3 has 15 residues. In DNA form, the CDR3 reads TGTGCCAGCAGATACCCAGGGGGGCATAATTCACCCCTCCACTTT. Translation: CASRYPGGHNSPLHF.

The CDR3 loop is CASSARQGQETQYF. In DNA form, the CDR3 reads TGTGCCAGCAGCGCTCGACAGGGGCAAGAGACCCAGTACTTC. The genes are TRBV4-2 and TRBJ2-5, with 8 bases that match TRBD1. Germline trimming cut 5 bases from V and 2 bases from J; bases unmatched to any gene: 4. The V gene's germline CDR1 is LGHNA and CDR2 YNFKEQ. The CDR3 consists of 14 residues.